The rows below give T cell receptor beta chains drawn from one sample of a study of blood T cell repertoires in COVID-19. Method: immunoSEQ multiplex PCR; TCRdb's copy keeps in-frame clones and lacks some. The table has around 30,000 clones, over 75% seen once; the top ten hold 13%. Material: peripheral blood. The source of these receptors is a human donor in a cohort sampled during active COVID-19. The donor label of this sample is uncertain. The CDR3 runs from the conserved cysteine through the conserved F or W. A D gene is named only where the DNA matches it firmly.

TGTGCCAGCAGGGCTGCGGACAGGGGGTTCCGCGAGCAGTACTTC	CASRAADRGFREQYF	TRBD1	TRBV6-5	TRBJ2-7
TGCGCCAGCAGCGGGATTAGACCGGGACAGATCTCTGGGGCCAACGTCCTGACTTTC	CASSGIRPGQISGANVLTF	TRBD1	TRBV5-1	TRBJ2-6
TGTGCCAGCAGCCCGAAAGGGGCCCTCTATGGCTACACCTTC	CASSPKGALYGYTF	-	TRBV6-2/TRBV6-3	TRBJ1-2
TGTGCTAGCAGCTTATTAGCGGGCGCGAACACCGGGGAGCTGTTTTTT	CASSLLAGANTGELFF	TRBD2	TRBV7-7	TRBJ2-2
TGTGCCAGCAGTTACTCGCGGACAGGGGGAGGCTATGGCTACACCTTC	CASSYSRTGGGYGYTF	TRBD1	TRBV6-5	TRBJ1-2
TGTGCCATCAGGGAAACACAGGTTAACACTGAAGCTTTCTTT	CAIRETQVNTEAFF	-	TRBV10-3	TRBJ1-1
TGCGCCAGCATCCACAAAAGCGGAGGGATTCCCTACGAGCAGTACTTC	CASIHKSGGIPYEQYF	-	TRBV23-1	TRBJ2-7
TGTGCCAGCAGCTTATCAGCGGGGATGTCCTCGGGTGAGCAGTACTTC	CASSLSAGMSSGEQYF	TRBD2	TRBV7-9	TRBJ2-7
TGCGCCAGCAGCTTGGGACTGTTGGACAGGGGTGTTGAAAAACTGTTTTTT	CASSLGLLDRGVEKLFF	TRBD1	TRBV5-1	TRBJ1-4
TGTGCCAGCAGTTCCCGAGGACAGGGGCGCAATGAGCAGTTCTTC	CASSSRGQGRNEQFF	TRBD1	TRBV6-2/TRBV6-3	TRBJ2-1
TGTGCCAGCAGCTCACAGGGGTTTACAGATACGCAGTATTTT	CASSSQGFTDTQYF	TRBD1	TRBV9	TRBJ2-3
TGTGCCAGCAGCCTCGGGGGGCGGGATGAGACCCAGTACTTC	CASSLGGRDETQYF	-	TRBV3-1/TRBV3-2	TRBJ2-5
TGTGCCAGCAGCTTGATGGAGTCACATACCCCCCATCAGCCCCAGCATTTT	CASSLMESHTPHQPQHF	-	TRBV5-6	TRBJ1-5
TGTGCCAGCAGCCCCAACAGGGATTCACCCCTCCACTTT	CASSPNRDSPLHF	-	TRBV7-6	TRBJ1-6
TGTGCCAGTAGTGTCACAGGGGGACCTGGAAACACCATATATTTT	CASSVTGGPGNTIYF	TRBD1	TRBV19	TRBJ1-3
TGCGCCAGCAGCTTGCTTAGTGGAGATACGCAGTATTTT	CASSLLSGDTQYF	-	TRBV5-1	TRBJ2-3
TGCAGCGTCTACCCTGGGACAGGGATCGGGGAGCTGTTTTTT	CSVYPGTGIGELFF	TRBD1	TRBV29-1	TRBJ2-2
TGTGCCAGCAACACCCGGGACAAAATCACCGGGGAGCTGTTTTTT	CASNTRDKITGELFF	-	TRBV5-4	TRBJ2-2
TGTGCCAGCAGCTTAGAAGGGGGAATCTACAATGAGCAGTTCTTC	CASSLEGGIYNEQFF	-	TRBV7-8	TRBJ2-1
TGTGCCAGCAGCCAAGATTGGCTTGGTGATGAGCAGTTCTTC	CASSQDWLGDEQFF	-	TRBV4-2	TRBJ2-1
TGTGCCAGCAGCACCGGGACAGGGGGAAGGGAGACCCAGTACTTC	CASSTGTGGRETQYF	TRBD1	TRBV11-2	TRBJ2-5
TGTGCCACCAATCTCAGGGGCAGGGTCAATTCACCCCTCCACTTT	CATNLRGRVNSPLHF	-	TRBV6-5	TRBJ1-6
TGTGCCAGCAGTCCCGGACAGGGGAGGAATCAGGGCTACACCTTC	CASSPGQGRNQGYTF	TRBD1	TRBV27	TRBJ1-2
TGCGCCAGCAGCTCCACAGGCACCGGTGCCGGGGAGCTGTTTTTT	CASSSTGTGAGELFF	-	TRBV5-1	TRBJ2-2
TGCAGCGCAGGGGGCTCCTACGAGCAGTACTTC	CSAGGSYEQYF	TRBD1	TRBV29-1	TRBJ2-7
TGTGCCAGCAGACCGAGCGGGGGGACTTTGGGCGAGCAGTACTTC	CASRPSGGTLGEQYF	TRBD2	TRBV28	TRBJ2-7
TGTGCCACCAGCGTGCGACTTAACAATGAGCAGTTCTTC	CATSVRLNNEQFF	-	TRBV15	TRBJ2-1